The present entry profiles one T cell receptor beta chain with its context. Its target is unknown. Vbeta (60) and Jbeta (13) primers were used in the PCR. This table comes from immunoSEQ multiplex PCR, and its TCRdb copy is limited to in-frame clones, with some not included. Of about 130,000 clones listed, 80% to 90% are singletons. This entry is derived from a study of cytomegalovirus exposure and HLA in healthy donors. Overall study context: In a previous analysis, about 100 million unique TCR beta sequences were found from 150 million to 200 million T cells. General study findings and limits: In vitro data verified a few CMV-associated chains as specific for CMV antigens. Among TCR beta chains of equal frequency, HLA-associated ones were more clonally expanded in a later analysis.

Germline V gene sequence: CDR1 SEHNR, CDR2 FQNEAQ (reference sequence). The CDR3 runs to 12 residues. Unmatched junction bases numbered 6, after V lost 3 bases and J lost 11 bases. This rearrangement joins TRBV7-9 to TRBJ1-1; TRBD1 agrees at 7 bases. The specimen sequenced was PBMCs. The sequence derives from a woman aged 30 to 39 in good health and CMV-seronegative. CDR3 bases: TGTGCCAGCAGCTTCACAGGGGATGAGGCTTTCTTT. Its protein product is CASSFTGDEAFF.